Each of the 20 T cell receptor beta chains below was sequenced from the same sample in a study of blood T cell repertoires in COVID-19. Here immunoSEQ multiplex PCR was the method, and the copy in TCRdb shows in-frame clones only, minus some. Of around 100,000 clones in the sample, around four fifths were seen once. Sequenced sample: peripheral blood. The receptors were gathered from a woman aged 70-85 years with acute or convalescent COVID-19.

This clone has only a few counts. The J gene is TRBJ1-2, the V gene TRBV7-9; perhaps TRBD1 as D (5 bases). CDR3 length: 14 residues. The V gene lost 3 bases and the J gene lost 5 bases, with 13 bases spanning the gap. CDR1 and CDR2 (germline): SEHNR, FQNEAQ (reference sequence). In DNA, the CDR3 is TGTGCCAGCAGCTTGTCGGCAGGGCCTTATGGCTACACCTTC. Protein sequence: CASSLSAGPYGYTF.

This clone was detected only once. V is TRBV18 and J is TRBJ2-1; perhaps TRBD2 as D (7 bases). Germline-derived CDR1 and CDR2 are KGHSH and LQKENI. The CDR3 contains 13 residues. Trimming pared 5 bases from V and 7 bases from J, leaving 12 bases between. CDR3 region: CASSTGGHNEQFF. The CDR3 DNA reads as TGTGCCAGCTCAACCGGGGGGCATAATGAGCAGTTCTTC. The full variable domain, its missing parts supplied by reference TRBV18 and TRBJ2-1, is NAGVMQNPRHLVRRRGQEARLRCSPMKGHSHVYWYRQLPEEGLKFMVYLQKENIIDESGMPKERFSAEFPKEGPSILRIQQVVRGDSAAYFCASSTGGHNEQFFGPGTRLTVL.

V and J are TRBV7-3 and TRBJ1-1; D unresolved. V lost 3 bases and J lost 5, with 10 bases in between. Germline V CDR1 and CDR2: SGHTA, FQGTGA. The CDR3 is made up of 13 amino acids. The DNA for the CDR3 is TGTGCCAGCAGCTTTTCCGAGGGTACTGAAGCTTTCTTT. Translated, it gives CASSFSEGTEAFF.

The V call is TRBV7-3, the J call TRBJ1-1, with D possibly TRBD1 on 5 matching bases. Germline V gene sequence: CDR1 SGHTA, CDR2 FQGTGA. Deletions cut 3 bases from V and 6 bases from J, with 8 bases between. The CDR3 has 12 residues. CDR3 amino acids: CASSFWGAEAFF. CDR3 coding DNA: TGTGCCAGCAGCTTTTGGGGGGCTGAAGCTTTCTTT.

The chain recombines TRBV19 with TRBJ2-5; 11 bases agree with TRBD2. Germline V gene lookup returns CDR1 LNHDA and CDR2 SQIVND (reference sequence). With 4 bases clipped from V and 5 bases from J, the junction kept 9 bases outside the gene matches. CDR3 length: 16 residues. The DNA of the CDR3 is TGTGCCAGTAGTACTCCGGGACTAGCGGCGAGTGAGACCCAGTACTTC. It specifies CASSTPGLAASETQYF.

The chain recombines TRBV5-1 with TRBJ2-2; D perhaps matches TRBD2 (5 bases). V was shortened by 1 base and J by 5 bases, with 12 bases between the two germline ends. CDR3 length: 15 amino acids. Looked up from germline, CDR1 is SGHRS and CDR2 is YFSETQ. The CDR3 region is CASSLTTTGTGELFF. The DNA for the CDR3 is TGCGCCAGCAGCTTGACCACCACGGGGACCGGGGAGCTGTTTTTT.

The chain employs TRBV11-2 and TRBJ1-4, with 8 bases fitting TRBD1. V lost 1 base, J lost 6 bases, and 4 bases stayed unmatched. This CDR3 has 15 residues. In germline, CDR1 is SGHAT, CDR2 FQNNGV. The CDR3 loop is CASSLGTGKDEKLFF. The DNA for the CDR3 is TGTGCCAGCAGCTTAGGGACAGGGAAGGATGAAAAACTGTTTTTT. The whole variable domain, remainder taken from reference TRBV11-2 and TRBJ1-4, is EAGVAQSPRYKIIEKRQSVAFWCNPISGHATLYWYQQILGQGPKLLIQFQNNGVVDDSQLPKDRFSAERLKGVDSTLKIQPAKLEDSAVYLCASSLGTGKDEKLFFGSGTQLSVL.

This rearrangement joins TRBV7-6 to TRBJ2-5; 7 bases align to TRBD1. V lost 1 base and J lost 5; bases outside the gene matches: 7. Per the germline V gene, CDR1 is SGHVS and CDR2 is FNYEAQ. This CDR3 has 15 amino acids. The CDR3 nucleotides read TGTGCCAGCAGCTTAGACGGGACAGCTAGGGAGACCCAGTACTTC. It specifies CASSLDGTARETQYF.

The chain links TRBV2 to TRBJ1-4; 8 bases agree with TRBD1. CDR3 size: 14 residues. Unmatched junction bases numbered 6, after V lost 7 bases and J lost 5 bases. Germline CDR1 reads SNHLY; CDR2 reads FYNNEI. CDR3 region: CASNNRGLNEKLFF. As DNA, the CDR3 is TGTGCCAGCAACAACAGGGGGTTGAATGAAAAACTGTTTTTT.

V is TRBV2 and J is TRBJ2-3; D might be TRBD2 (6 bases). In germline, CDR1 is SNHLY, CDR2 FYNNEI. Trimming removed 9 bases from V and 3 bases from J, with 10 bases in between. The CDR3 has 12 amino acids. CDR3 DNA: TGTGCCAGTCTACTAGCTACAGATACGCAGTATTTT. Amino acids: CASLLATDTQYF.

The chain joins TRBV6-5 to TRBJ1-1; unclear D gene. There are 14 residues in the CDR3. Germline-derived CDR1 and CDR2 are MNHEY and SVGAGI. V was trimmed by 6 bases and J by 3 bases, leaving 14 bases between them. As DNA, the CDR3 is TGTGCCAGCAGCGCATCCTACGCGGACACTGAAGCTTTCTTT. Translated, it gives CASSASYADTEAFF.

The J gene is TRBJ2-1, the V gene TRBV19; 10 bases line up with TRBD2. The V gene end was trimmed by 3 bases and the J gene end by 7 bases; junction bases not matched to a gene: 12. The V gene's germline CDR1 is LNHDA and CDR2 SQIVND (reference sequence). The CDR3 is 17 residues long. CDR3 sequence: CASSMTSLAGAFNEQFF. DNA of the CDR3: TGTGCCAGTAGTATGACTTCCCTAGCGGGGGCTTTTAATGAGCAGTTCTTC.

The chain is built from TRBV5-6 and TRBJ2-7; D might be TRBD1 (6 bases). The ends were cut back, 4 bases at V and 7 bases at J, with 21 bases in the middle. The CDR3 is 15 residues long. Germline V lookup: CDR1 SGHDT, CDR2 YYEEEE. The chain's CDR3 is CASSDSRTALREQYV. The CDR3 DNA reads TGTGCCAGCAGCGATAGCCGGACAGCATTGAGGGAGCAGTACGTC.

In this sample, this clone turned up many times. The V gene is TRBV7-2, the J gene TRBJ1-2, with 7 bases identical to TRBD1. Germline V gene sequence: CDR1 SGHTA, CDR2 FQGNSA. The CDR3 is made up of 14 amino acids. V dropped 10 bases and J dropped 3; count of bases not matched to a gene: 11. The DNA for the CDR3 is TGTGCCACCGTGGAGGGGGCGTCTGACTATGGCTACACCTTC. Translated, it gives CATVEGASDYGYTF.

The V gene is TRBV3-1 (or the pseudogene TRBV3-2), the J gene TRBJ2-3, with a weak D call TRBD1 (6 bases). CDR3 length: 17 amino acids. The V gene lost 0 bases and the J gene lost 5 bases, with 18 bases spanning the gap. In germline, CDR1 is LGHDT, CDR2 YNNKEL (reference sequence). The chain's CDR3 is CASSQDQGRSELDTQYF. The DNA for the CDR3 is TGTGCCAGCAGCCAAGATCAGGGGCGTTCAGAATTAGATACGCAGTATTTT.

This clone was counted once. The gene calls are TRBV5-1 and TRBJ2-2; 7 positions agree with TRBD2. Trimming removed 6 bases from V and 4 bases from J; junction bases left unmatched: 15. The CDR3 covers 17 residues. Germline V gene lookup returns CDR1 SGHRS and CDR2 YFSETQ. CDR3 region: CASNPGWGGTTTGELFF. The CDR3 DNA is TGCGCCAGCAATCCCGGATGGGGGGGGACGACCACCGGGGAGCTGTTTTTT.

In DNA, the CDR3 is TGTGCCAGTACCCAGCGGGGAGGGACCGGGGAGCTGTTTTTT. Its translation is CASTQRGGTGELFF. The gene calls are TRBV19 and TRBJ2-2; 7 nucleotides line up with TRBD2. The CDR3 covers 14 residues. The V and J ends lost 7 bases and 5 bases, in that order; junction bases with no gene match: 7. The germline CDR1 and CDR2 sequences are LNHDA and SQIVND (reference sequence).

The chain has TRBV3-1 (or the pseudogene TRBV3-2) and TRBJ2-3; 7 bases fit TRBD2. V was pared by 0 bases and J by 6 bases, with 3 bases of the junction left unmatched. This CDR3 comprises 14 residues. Germline CDR1 reads LGHDT; CDR2 reads YNNKEL (reference sequence). CDR3 amino acids: CASSQDPSGDTQYF. DNA for the CDR3: TGTGCCAGCAGCCAAGATCCTAGCGGTGATACGCAGTATTTT.

This chain connects TRBV11-3 to TRBJ2-5; a weak D match, TRBD1 (6 bases). CDR1 is SGHNT, CDR2 YENEEA, per germline. The CDR3 is made up of 13 amino acids. The V end was cut by 5 bases, the J end by 2 bases, with 9 bases between. CDR3: CASSTGQQETQYF. The CDR3 DNA reads as TGTGCCAGCAGCACCGGACAGCAAGAGACCCAGTACTTC.

V usage is TRBV18 and J usage is TRBJ2-2; D uncertain. V lost 0 bases to trimming and J lost 5 bases, with 10 bases between them. The germline CDR1 and CDR2 sequences are KGHSH and LQKENI. The length of the CDR3 is 15 residues. The CDR3 is CASSPPNRMTGELFF. In nucleotides, the CDR3 is TGTGCCAGCTCACCACCGAACAGAATGACCGGGGAGCTGTTTTTT.